Included here is one T cell receptor beta chain sequence, with context. Antigen specificity is unknown. The data derive from a study of cytomegalovirus exposure and HLA in healthy donors. Whole-study results and caveats: Productive rates of about 90% or about 30% were seen for most TCR beta V segments in an earlier analysis. V- and J-gene trimming of TCR beta was linked (in a later analysis) to a missense DCLRE1C variant.

The PCR used 60 Vbeta and 13 Jbeta primers. Assay used: immunoSEQ multiplex PCR; TCRdb lists only in-frame clones, some missing. The repertoire holds about 210,000 clones, with more than 70% as singletons. The CDR3 runs 11 residues. Germline CDR1 reads MNHEY; CDR2 reads SVGAGI. The ends were cut back, 9 bases at V and 1 base at J, with 6 bases in the middle. The V and J genes are TRBV6-5 and TRBJ2-5, with D hard to call. The source of this sequence is a boy between 10 and 17 years old in good health and CMV-seronegative. Sequenced material: PBMCs. The CDR3 is CARASQETQYF. CDR3 nucleotide sequence: TGTGCCAGGGCAAGCCAAGAGACCCAGTACTTC.